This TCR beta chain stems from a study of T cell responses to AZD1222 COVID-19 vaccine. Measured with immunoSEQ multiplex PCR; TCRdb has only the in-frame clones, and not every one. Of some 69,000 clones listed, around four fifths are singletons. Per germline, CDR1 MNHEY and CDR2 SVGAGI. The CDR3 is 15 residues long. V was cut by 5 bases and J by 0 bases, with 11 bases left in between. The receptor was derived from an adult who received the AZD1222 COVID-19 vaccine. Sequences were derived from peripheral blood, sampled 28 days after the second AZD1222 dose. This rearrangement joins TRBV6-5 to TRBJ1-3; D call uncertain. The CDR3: CASSLGSFSGNTIYF. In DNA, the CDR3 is TGTGCCAGCAGTCTCGGGTCCTTCTCTGGAAACACCATATATTTT.